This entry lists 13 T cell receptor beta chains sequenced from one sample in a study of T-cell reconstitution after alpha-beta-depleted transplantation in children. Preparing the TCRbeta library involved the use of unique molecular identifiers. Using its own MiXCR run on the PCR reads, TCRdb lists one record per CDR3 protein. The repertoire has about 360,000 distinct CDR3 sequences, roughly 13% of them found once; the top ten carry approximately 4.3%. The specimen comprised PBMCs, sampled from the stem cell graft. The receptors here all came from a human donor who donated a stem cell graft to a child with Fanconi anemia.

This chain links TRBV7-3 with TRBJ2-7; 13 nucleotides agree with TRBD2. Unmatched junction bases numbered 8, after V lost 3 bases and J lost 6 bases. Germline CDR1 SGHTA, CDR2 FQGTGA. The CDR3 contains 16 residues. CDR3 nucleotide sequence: TGTGCCAGCAGCTTGAAGTCCGGGACTAGCGGGGCCGAGCAGTACTTC. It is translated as CASSLKSGTSGAEQYF.

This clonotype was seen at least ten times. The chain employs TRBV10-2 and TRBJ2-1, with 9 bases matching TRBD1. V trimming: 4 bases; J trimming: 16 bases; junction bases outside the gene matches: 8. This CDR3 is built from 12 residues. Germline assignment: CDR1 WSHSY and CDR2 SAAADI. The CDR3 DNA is TGCGCCAGCAGTGCTGGACAGGGGAACCATTTCTTC. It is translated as CASSAGQGNHFF.

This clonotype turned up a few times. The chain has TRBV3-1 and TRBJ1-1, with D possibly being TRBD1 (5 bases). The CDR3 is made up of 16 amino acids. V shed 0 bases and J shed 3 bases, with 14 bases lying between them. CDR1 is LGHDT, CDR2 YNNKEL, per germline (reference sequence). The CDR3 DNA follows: TGTGCCAGCAGCCAAGAAGGGGTAGGGCACGACACTGAAGCTTTCTTT. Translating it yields CASSQEGVGHDTEAFF.

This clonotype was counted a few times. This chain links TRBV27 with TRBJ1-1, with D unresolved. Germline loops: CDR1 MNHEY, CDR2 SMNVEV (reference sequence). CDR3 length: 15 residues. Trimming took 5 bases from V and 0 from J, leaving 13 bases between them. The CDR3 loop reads CASSHRGEMNTEAFF. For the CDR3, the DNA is TGTGCCAGCAGTCACAGAGGTGAGATGAACACTGAAGCTTTCTTT.

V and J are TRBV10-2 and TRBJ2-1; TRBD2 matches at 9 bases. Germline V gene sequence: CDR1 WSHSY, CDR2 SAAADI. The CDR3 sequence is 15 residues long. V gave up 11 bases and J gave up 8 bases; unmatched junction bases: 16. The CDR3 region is CAAGGPSGIRDEQFF. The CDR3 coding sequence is TGCGCCGCCGGGGGCCCTAGCGGGATACGGGATGAGCAGTTCTTC.

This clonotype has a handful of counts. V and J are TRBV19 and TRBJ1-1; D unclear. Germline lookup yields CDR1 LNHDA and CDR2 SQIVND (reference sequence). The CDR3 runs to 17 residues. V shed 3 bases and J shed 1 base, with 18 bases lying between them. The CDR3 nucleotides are TGTGCCAGTAGTATGGGGTTTACGGTCACCCAGAACACTGAAGCTTTCTTT. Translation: CASSMGFTVTQNTEAFF.

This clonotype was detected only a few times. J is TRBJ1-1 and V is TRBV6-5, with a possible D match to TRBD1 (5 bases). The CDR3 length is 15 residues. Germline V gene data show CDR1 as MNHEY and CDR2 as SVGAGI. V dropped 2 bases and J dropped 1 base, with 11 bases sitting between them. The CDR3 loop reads CASSYGFGQNTEAFF. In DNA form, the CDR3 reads TGTGCCAGCAGTTACGGCTTTGGACAGAACACTGAAGCTTTCTTT.

CDR3 nucleotides: TGTGCCACCAGCAACATGGACAGGGGGGGAAATCAGCCCCAGCATTTT. Residues: CATSNMDRGGNQPQHF. The gene calls are TRBV15 and TRBJ1-5, with 10 positions matching TRBD1. CDR1 is LNHNV, CDR2 YYDKDF, per germline (reference sequence). This CDR3 has 16 residues. The ends lost 4 bases at V and 4 bases at J; junction bases unmatched: 7.

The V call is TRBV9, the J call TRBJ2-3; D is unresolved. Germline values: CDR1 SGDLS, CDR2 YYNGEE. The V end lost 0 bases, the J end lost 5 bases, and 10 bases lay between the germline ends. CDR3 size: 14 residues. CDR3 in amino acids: CASSVVGLEDTQYF. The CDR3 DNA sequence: TGTGCCAGCAGCGTAGTAGGGTTAGAAGATACGCAGTATTTT.

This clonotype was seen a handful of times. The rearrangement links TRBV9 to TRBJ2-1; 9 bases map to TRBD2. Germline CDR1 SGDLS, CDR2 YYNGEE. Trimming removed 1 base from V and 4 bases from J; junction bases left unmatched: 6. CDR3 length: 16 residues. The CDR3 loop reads CASSVRSSGGYNEQFF. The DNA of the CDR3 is TGTGCCAGCAGCGTACGGAGTAGCGGGGGATACAATGAGCAGTTCTTC.

CDR3 loop: CASSLDPGLPNTGELFF. The CDR3 coding sequence is TGTGCCAGCAGCTTAGACCCGGGCCTTCCCAACACCGGGGAGCTGTTTTTT. The chain combines TRBV7-6 with TRBJ2-2; D not resolved. Germline values: CDR1 SGHVS, CDR2 FNYEAQ. The length of the CDR3 is 17 residues. V lost 1 base, J lost 2 bases, and 14 bases lay in between.

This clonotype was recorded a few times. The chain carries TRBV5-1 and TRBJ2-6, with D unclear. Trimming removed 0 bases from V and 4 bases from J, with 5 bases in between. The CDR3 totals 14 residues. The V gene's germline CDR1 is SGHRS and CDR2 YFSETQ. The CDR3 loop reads CASSLAQGANVLTF. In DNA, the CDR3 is TGCGCCAGCAGCTTGGCCCAAGGGGCCAACGTCCTGACTTTC. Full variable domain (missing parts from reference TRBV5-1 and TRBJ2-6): KAGVTQTPRYLIKTRGQQVTLSCSPISGHRSVSWYQQTPGQGLQFLFEYFSETQRNKGNFPGRFSGRQFSNSRSEMNVSTLELGDSALYLCASSLAQGANVLTFGAGSRLTVL.

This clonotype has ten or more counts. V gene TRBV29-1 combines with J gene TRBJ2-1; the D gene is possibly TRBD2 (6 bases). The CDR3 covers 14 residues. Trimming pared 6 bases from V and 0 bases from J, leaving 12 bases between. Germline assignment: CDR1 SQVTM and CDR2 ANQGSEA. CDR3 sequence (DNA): TGCAGCGTCCCGGAGGGGAGCTCCTACAATGAGCAGTTCTTC. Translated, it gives CSVPEGSSYNEQFF.